The 28 T cell receptor beta chains in this list originate from one sample, sequenced in a study of follicular helper T cells after annual influenza vaccination. Assay: immunoSEQ multiplex PCR; the TCRdb copy retains only in-frame clones and omits some. The profile shows some 9,800 clones, roughly 82% of them singletons. Time point defined: 2015-2016 season, pre-vaccination. Sequenced here: CXCR5+ CD38- circulating T follicular helper cells from blood, sampled on the day of influenza vaccination. Subset indicated: circulating Tfh, non-naive CD4+CXCR5+PD-1+ (ICOS+CD38+ or ICOS-CD38-). The receptors shown here come from an adult who received the influenza vaccine.

V and J are TRBV7-2 and TRBJ2-7, with D unclear. The CDR3 is 16 residues long. The germline CDR1 and CDR2 sequences are SGHTA and FQGNSA. Trimming removed 1 base at V and 3 bases at J, with 16 bases between. The chain's CDR3 is CASSLGTFRPGYEQYF. The CDR3 DNA reads TGTGCCAGCAGCTTAGGAACCTTTCGGCCGGGCTACGAGCAGTACTTC. The variable domain in full, with the rest retrieved from reference TRBV7-2 and TRBJ2-7, is GAGVSQSPSNKVTEKGKDVELRCDPISGHTALYWYRQSLGQGLEFLIYFQGNSAPDKSGLPSDRFSAERTGGSVSTLTIQRTQQEDSAVYLCASSLGTFRPGYEQYFGPGTRLTVT.

The V and J genes are TRBV5-1 and TRBJ2-2; D not resolved. V lost 0 bases to trimming and J lost 0 bases, with 9 bases between them. Germline V gene data show CDR1 as SGHRS and CDR2 as YFSETQ. The CDR3 runs 16 residues. This CDR3 is CASSLAGRTNTGELFF. The DNA for the CDR3 is TGCGCCAGCAGCTTGGCCGGTAGGACGAACACCGGGGAGCTGTTTTTT.

The V gene is TRBV27, the J gene TRBJ2-1; D perhaps matches TRBD2 (6 bases). There are 14 residues in the CDR3. The V end was cut by 6 bases, the J end by 1 base, with 10 bases between. Germline-derived CDR1 and CDR2 are MNHEY and SMNVEV (reference sequence). The DNA for the CDR3 is TGTGCCAGCAGGCTCGCGGGATCCTACAATGAGCAGTTCTTC. Translation gives CASRLAGSYNEQFF.

V is TRBV6-1 and J is TRBJ2-3; D tentatively reads TRBD1 or TRBD2 (5 bases each). Germline CDR1 is MNHNS and CDR2 is SASEGT. V lost 2 bases to trimming and J lost 5 bases, with 14 bases between them. There are 15 residues in the CDR3. The DNA for the CDR3 is TGTGCCAGCAGTGAACGAAGGGACCTACTAGATACGCAGTATTTT. This translates into CASSERRDLLDTQYF.

This clone was seen only once. The genes are TRBV10-3 and TRBJ2-2, with 7 bases identical to TRBD1. Germline loops: CDR1 ENHRY, CDR2 SYGVKD. The CDR3 covers 14 residues. V was clipped by 5 bases and J by 3 bases; unmatched bases: 3. The CDR3 region has the DNA TGTGCCATCAGTCCAGGGGGTGACACCGGGGAGCTGTTTTTT. The encoded protein is CAISPGGDTGELFF.

This chain uses TRBV14 with TRBJ2-5; 8 bases align to TRBD2. CDR1 is SGHDN, CDR2 FVKESK, per germline. The CDR3 covers 14 residues. V was clipped by 3 bases and J by 3 bases; unmatched bases: 3. CDR3 sequence: CASSHGGAEETQYF. Here the CDR3 DNA reads TGTGCCAGCAGCCACGGGGGGGCTGAAGAGACCCAGTACTTC. The full variable domain, completed using reference TRBV14 and TRBJ2-5, is EAGVTQFPSHSVIEKGQTVTLRCDPISGHDNLYWYRRVMGKEIKFLLHFVKESKQDESGMPNNRFLAERTGGTYSTLKVQPAELEDSGVYFCASSHGGAEETQYFGPGTRLLVL.

This chain joins TRBV11-2 and TRBJ2-7, with 7 nucleotides matching TRBD1. The CDR3 is 13 amino acids. V trimming: 5 bases; J trimming: 6 bases; junction bases outside the gene matches: 7. Germline assignment: CDR1 SGHAT and CDR2 FQNNGV. CDR3 in DNA: TGTGCCAGCAGCCCTGACAGGGTCCGCGAGCAGTACTTC. The encoded protein is CASSPDRVREQYF.

The chain couples TRBV2 to TRBJ1-1; D is ambiguous. V lost 2 bases to trimming and J lost 4 bases, with 17 bases between them. The CDR3 covers 16 residues. The V gene's germline CDR1 is SNHLY and CDR2 FYNNEI. This CDR3 is CASSEFGPPWGTEAFF. In DNA form, the CDR3 reads TGTGCCAGCAGTGAATTCGGGCCGCCCTGGGGCACTGAAGCTTTCTTT.

The CDR3 region has the DNA TGTGCCAGCAGTCTAATGGGGGAGGGGGACACTGAAGCTTTCTTT. This encodes CASSLMGEGDTEAFF. V usage is TRBV28 and J usage is TRBJ1-1; perhaps TRBD1 as D (6 bases). Trimming took off 5 bases at V and 3 bases at J, with 16 bases between the two ends. CDR1 is MDHEN, CDR2 SYDVKM, per germline. The CDR3 is 15 residues long.

This clone occurred once. V usage is TRBV9 and J usage is TRBJ2-3, with D uncertain. The CDR3 has 13 amino acids. The germline gives CDR1 SGDLS, CDR2 YYNGEE. Trimming left V 2 bases short and J 4 bases short, with 8 bases between. The CDR3 region has the DNA TGTGCCAGCAGCGTTGGTTGGGCAGATACGCAGTATTTT. It is translated as CASSVGWADTQYF.

The chain uses TRBV27 and TRBJ2-7; D is ambiguous. The V gene's germline CDR1 is MNHEY and CDR2 SMNVEV (reference sequence). Trimming removed 4 bases from V and 3 bases from J, with 19 bases in between. The CDR3 covers 16 residues. CDR3 amino acids: CASSSRPRYQSYEQYF. DNA of the CDR3: TGTGCCAGCAGTTCCCGCCCCCGCTACCAAAGCTACGAGCAGTACTTC.

This sequence joins TRBV5-6 and TRBJ1-4; D perhaps matches TRBD1 (6 bases). V was shortened by 4 bases and J by 0 bases, with 16 bases between the two germline ends. The CDR3 totals 17 residues. The germline V gene encodes CDR1 SGHDT and CDR2 YYEEEE. The CDR3 sequence: CASSVTGATATNEKLFF. The CDR3 DNA reads TGTGCCAGCAGCGTGACAGGCGCTACTGCAACTAATGAAAAACTGTTTTTT.

This chain uses TRBV2 with TRBJ1-2; 9 positions match TRBD1. Germline lookup yields CDR1 SNHLY and CDR2 FYNNEI. The CDR3 consists of 14 residues. The ends lost 5 bases at V and 5 bases at J; junction bases unmatched: 6. Written as DNA, the CDR3 is TGTGCCAGCAGTACCCCGGGACAGGGTTATGGCTACACCTTC. Amino acids: CASSTPGQGYGYTF.

As to this clone: The junction and the germline gene differ at one end; a read error may be behind it. The chain combines TRBV5-1 with TRBJ2-3, with a weak D call TRBD2 (6 bases). The germline gives CDR1 SGHRS, CDR2 YFSETQ. The CDR3 spans 16 residues. The CDR3 bases are TGCGCCAGCAGTTTGGGAATTGGGAGGACTGCAGATACGCAGTATTTT. It is translated as CASSLGIGRTADTQYF. The variable domain in full, with the rest retrieved from reference TRBV5-1 and TRBJ2-3, is KAGVTQTPRYLIKTRGQQVTLSCSPISGHRSVSWYQQTPGQGLQFLFEYFSETQRNKGNFPGRFSGRQFSNSRSEMNVSTLELGDSALYLCASSLGIGRTADTQYFGPGTRLTVL.

This chain uses TRBV28 with TRBJ2-3, with 9 bases fitting TRBD1. V shed 1 base and J 4 bases; nucleotides not matched to a gene: 3. Germline lookup yields CDR1 MDHEN and CDR2 SYDVKM. The CDR3 consists of 15 residues. CDR3 nucleotides: TGTGCCAGCAGTTTATTCACAGGGGGCGCAGATACGCAGTATTTT. It yields the protein CASSLFTGGADTQYF.

This clone was found once. The CDR3 here is CASSLAGGADTQYF. The CDR3, as DNA: TGTGCCAGCAGCCTAGCGGGAGGGGCAGATACGCAGTATTTT. J is TRBJ2-3 and V is TRBV9, with 12 bases aligning to TRBD2. Germline-derived CDR1 and CDR2 are SGDLS and YYNGEE. The V and J ends lost 4 bases and 4 bases, in that order; junction bases with no gene match: 1. The CDR3 sequence is 14 residues long.

The gene calls are TRBV11-2 and TRBJ1-4; TRBD1 might be the D (5 bases). Trimming stripped 3 bases from V and 2 bases from J, with 7 bases between. From germline, CDR1 is SGHAT and CDR2 FQNNGV. CDR3 size: 14 residues. CDR3 in amino acids: CASSFGGTNEKLFF. The CDR3 nucleotides are TGTGCCAGCAGCTTTGGGGGGACTAATGAAAAACTGTTTTTT.

V is TRBV28 and J is TRBJ2-7; the D gene could be TRBD1 or TRBD2 (6 bases each). CDR1 is MDHEN, CDR2 SYDVKM, per germline. V lost 4 bases, J lost 2 bases, and 18 bases lay in between. This CDR3 has 16 amino acids. CDR3 region: CASSSLGGSGAYEQYF. In DNA, the CDR3 is TGTGCCAGCAGTTCGTTAGGGGGTAGCGGTGCCTACGAGCAGTACTTC.

This clone was found a few times. The chain joins TRBV5-1 to TRBJ2-7; D uncertain. Germline CDR1 and CDR2: SGHRS and YFSETQ. CDR3 size: 13 residues. With 1 base removed from V and 5 bases from J, the gap between germline ends came to 10 bases. DNA of the CDR3: TGCGCCAGCAGCTTGTTCGGCTCTCACGAGCAGTACTTC. As protein: CASSLFGSHEQYF.

The chain links TRBV5-5 to TRBJ2-2, with D maybe TRBD1 (6 bases). CDR3 length equals 15 residues. Deletions cut 0 bases from V and 0 bases from J, with 6 bases between. Germline CDR1 SGHKS, CDR2 YYEKEE (reference sequence). DNA of the CDR3: TGTGCCAGCAGCTTGGGGACAGCGAACACCGGGGAGCTGTTTTTT. Translated, it gives CASSLGTANTGELFF.

The chain combines TRBV7-3 with TRBJ2-7; D call uncertain. The ends were cut back, 0 bases at V and 6 bases at J, with 12 bases in the middle. This CDR3 is built from 14 residues. Looked up from germline, CDR1 is SGHTA and CDR2 is FQGTGA. Here the CDR3 DNA reads TGTGCCAGCAGCTTAACCCCTGGGGTGGGCGAGCAGTACTTC. The encoded protein is CASSLTPGVGEQYF.

V gene TRBV10-2 combines with J gene TRBJ2-1; 9 bases are a match to TRBD2. The V gene end was trimmed by 8 bases and the J gene end by 6 bases; junction bases not matched to a gene: 11. Looked up from germline, CDR1 is WSHSY and CDR2 is SAAADI. CDR3 size: 15 residues. Written as DNA, the CDR3 is TGCGCCAGCGGCCCCGGGAGCGGGAGGCGCAATGAGCAGTTCTTC. This encodes CASGPGSGRRNEQFF.

The chain is built from TRBV9 and TRBJ1-2; no clear D. Trimming took 4 bases from V and 3 from J, leaving 16 bases between them. Per the germline V gene, CDR1 is SGDLS and CDR2 is YYNGEE. This CDR3 has 15 residues. CDR3 bases: TGTGCCAGCAGCCCACGGGCCCTCGGGGACTATGGCTACACCTTC. Translated: CASSPRALGDYGYTF.

The chain combines TRBV7-2 with TRBJ2-5, with no clear D. Germline V CDR1 and CDR2: SGHTA, FQGNSA. V lost 3 bases, J lost 4 bases, and 6 bases lay in between. The CDR3 consists of 12 residues. The CDR3 DNA reads as TGTGCCAGCAGCTTGGCAGGAGAGACCCAGTACTTC. Residues: CASSLAGETQYF.

The chain joins TRBV4-1 to TRBJ2-6; no definite D call. The germline V gene encodes CDR1 MGHRA and CDR2 YSYEKL. The CDR3 spans 15 residues. V was clipped by 2 bases and J by 2 bases, with 7 bases between them. This CDR3 reads CASSQLLTGANVLTF. The CDR3 DNA sequence: TGCGCCAGCAGCCAACTATTAACTGGGGCCAACGTCCTGACTTTC.

The chain is built from TRBV18 and TRBJ2-7; no clear D. The germline gives CDR1 KGHSH, CDR2 LQKENI. The ends were cut back, 3 bases at V and 3 bases at J, with 9 bases in the middle. This CDR3 contains 13 residues. The CDR3 coding sequence is TGTGCCAGCTCACCCGAGGTGGGCTACGAGCAGTACTTC. Its protein product is CASSPEVGYEQYF.

This chain joins TRBV6-1 and TRBJ1-5; D is ambiguous. The CDR3 extends over 15 amino acids. The germline V gene has CDR1 MNHNS and CDR2 SASEGT. Trimming left V 4 bases short and J 3 bases short, with 13 bases between. CDR3 in amino acids: CASSAQHSPNQPQHF. CDR3 bases: TGTGCCAGCAGTGCCCAGCATTCTCCCAATCAGCCCCAGCATTTT.

The CDR3 sequence: CASSPTGPWRYGYTF. For the CDR3, the DNA is TGCGCCAGCAGCCCAACCGGGCCTTGGAGGTATGGCTACACCTTC. The chain couples TRBV5-1 to TRBJ1-2; no firm D call. The CDR3 has 15 amino acids. Germline CDR1 reads SGHRS; CDR2 reads YFSETQ. The V end lost 4 bases, the J end lost 5 bases, and 18 bases lay between the germline ends.